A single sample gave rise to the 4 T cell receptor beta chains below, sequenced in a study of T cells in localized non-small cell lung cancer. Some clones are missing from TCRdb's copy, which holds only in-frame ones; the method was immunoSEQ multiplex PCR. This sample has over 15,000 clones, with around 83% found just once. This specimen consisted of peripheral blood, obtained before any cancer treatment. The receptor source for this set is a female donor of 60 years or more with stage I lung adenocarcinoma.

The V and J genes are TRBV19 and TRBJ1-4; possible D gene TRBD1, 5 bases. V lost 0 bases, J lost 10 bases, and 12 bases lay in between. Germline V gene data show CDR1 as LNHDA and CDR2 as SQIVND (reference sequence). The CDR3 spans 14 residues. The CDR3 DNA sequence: TGTGCCAGTAGTATAGATGGGGCCAGCGGAAAACTGTTTTTT. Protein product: CASSIDGASGKLFF.

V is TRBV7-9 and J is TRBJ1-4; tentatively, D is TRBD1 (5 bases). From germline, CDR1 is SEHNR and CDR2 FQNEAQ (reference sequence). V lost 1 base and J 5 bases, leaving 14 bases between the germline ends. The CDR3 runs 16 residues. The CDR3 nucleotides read TGTGCCAGCAGCTTAGGAGCGGCGGGGGGAAATGAAAAACTGTTTTTT. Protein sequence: CASSLGAAGGNEKLFF.

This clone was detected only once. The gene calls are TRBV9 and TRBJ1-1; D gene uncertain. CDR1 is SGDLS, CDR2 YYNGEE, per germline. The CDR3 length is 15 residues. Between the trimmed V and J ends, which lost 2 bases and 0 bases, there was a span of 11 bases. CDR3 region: CASSVIPTLNTEAFF. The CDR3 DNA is TGTGCCAGCAGCGTTATCCCGACACTGAACACTGAAGCTTTCTTT.

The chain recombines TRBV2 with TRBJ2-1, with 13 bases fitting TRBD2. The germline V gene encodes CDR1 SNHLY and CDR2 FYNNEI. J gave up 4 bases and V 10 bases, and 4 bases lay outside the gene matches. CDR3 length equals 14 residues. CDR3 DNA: TGTGCCACCACACTAGCGGGGGGGTACAATGAGCAGTTCTTC. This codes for CATTLAGGYNEQFF.